This is a list of T cell receptor beta chains from one sample in a study of human T cells and chemical hapten exposure. MiXCR, run by TCRdb on the RACE reads, gives a single entry per CDR3 protein. The sample contains 30,000 to 40,000 distinct CDR3 sequences, about 6.3% of which appear only once. The sample in question was whole blood, obtained in connection with sensitization to the hapten diphenylcyclopropenone (DPC). The receptors derive from a woman aged 25-40 years with alopecia areata. Some clones in this sample may be carry-over from other donors' samples. Both conserved end residues are part of each CDR3. The D gene is left open where the match is weak. Size values are once, few and many counts, or a class for expanded clones, and some rows have none.

d_call	cdr3_length	v_call	clone_size	j_call	cdr3_aa	cdr3_nt
TRBD2	16	TRBV2	many	TRBJ2-2	CASSRRGEGKAGELFF	TGTGCCAGCAGTCGGCGGGGGGAGGGTAAAGCCGGGGAGCTGTTTTTT
-	14	TRBV27	-	TRBJ1-2	CASRSRGSNYGYTF	TGTGCCAGCAGGTCGAGGGGCTCTAACTATGGCTACACCTTC
-	14	TRBV28	medium-sized	TRBJ2-3	CASSLGVRTDTQYF	TGTGCCAGCAGTTTGGGGGTTCGCACAGATACGCAGTATTTT
-	13	TRBV19	many	TRBJ1-2	CASSMDHRVGYTF	TGTGCCAGTAGTATGGACCACAGGGTCGGCTACACCTTC
TRBD1	14	TRBV9	few	TRBJ1-6	CASSATGDNSPLHF	TGTGCCAGCAGCGCGACAGGGGATAATTCACCCCTCCACTTT
-	15	TRBV10-3	many	TRBJ1-2	CAISESRGVNYGYTF	TGTGCCATCAGTGAGTCGAGAGGGGTCAACTATGGCTACACCTTC
-	16	TRBV6-2/TRBV6-3	-	TRBJ1-1	CASWREGPELDTEAFF	TGTGCCAGCTGGAGGGAAGGCCCTGAACTGGACACTGAAGCTTTCTTT
-	14	TRBV19	many	TRBJ1-1	CASVTPGGDTEAFF	TGTGCCAGTGTGACTCCCGGGGGGGACACTGAAGCTTTCTTT
-	12	TRBV12-3/TRBV12-4	few	TRBJ1-3	CASRVSVNTIYF	TGTGCCAGCCGCGTTTCGGTAAACACCATATATTTT
-	17	TRBV10-3	-	TRBJ1-1	CAISEHGAALKNTEAFF	TGTGCCATCAGTGAACACGGAGCCGCACTCAAAAACACTGAAGCTTTCTTT
TRBD2	16	TRBV19	-	TRBJ2-1	CASSIGLAGGYNEQFF	TGTGCCAGTAGTATCGGGCTAGCGGGGGGATACAATGAGCAGTTCTTC
-	13	TRBV3-1	-	TRBJ2-3	CASGSAGTDTQYF	TGTGCCAGCGGGTCCGCGGGCACAGATACGCAGTATTTT
-	13	TRBV6-2/TRBV6-3	many	TRBJ1-5	CANQTGLNQPQHF	TGTGCCAACCAGACGGGCCTCAATCAGCCCCAGCATTTT
-	15	TRBV7-2	-	TRBJ2-1	CASSYTGLVANQQFF	TGTGCCAGCAGCTATACGGGACTTGTTGCGAACCAGCAGTTCTTC
-	17	TRBV4-2	-	TRBJ2-2	CASSQVLGGKAPGELFF	TGTGCCAGCAGCCAAGTTCTCGGGGGCAAGGCCCCCGGGGAGCTGTTTTTT
-	15	TRBV4-3	many	TRBJ1-4	CASSQILSDTEKLFF	TGCGCCAGCAGCCAGATTTTATCGGACACCGAAAAACTGTTTTTT
TRBD2	15	TRBV6-5	many	TRBJ2-1	CASSPRGGRGNEQFF	TGTGCCAGCAGTCCCCGGGGGGGCCGGGGCAATGAGCAGTTCTTC
-	12	TRBV12-3/TRBV12-4	few	TRBJ1-1	CASRMKITEAFF	TGTGCCAGCAGAATGAAAATAACTGAAGCTTTCTTT
TRBD2	16	TRBV3-1	-	TRBJ2-3	CASSARKRGRTDTQYF	TGTGCCAGCAGCGCACGGAAGCGGGGGCGCACAGATACGCAGTATTTT
TRBD2	17	TRBV5-1	many	TRBJ2-7	CASSGGTLAGMPYGQYF	TGCGCCAGCAGCGGTGGGACACTAGCGGGGATGCCTTACGGGCAGTACTTC
-	12	TRBV7-6	few	TRBJ2-7	CASSEGGSEQYF	TGTGCCAGCAGCGAGGGGGGCTCCGAGCAGTACTTC
-	13	TRBV28	few	TRBJ2-5	CASGRGAQKTQYF	TGTGCCAGCGGACGGGGGGCTCAAAAGACCCAGTACTTC
-	16	TRBV6-6	few	TRBJ2-6	CASSSYRVDWANVLTF	TGTGCCAGCAGTTCTTACAGGGTTGACTGGGCCAACGTCCTGACTTTC
-	14	TRBV28	many	TRBJ2-5	CASSLAHNSETQYF	TGTGCCAGCAGTTTGGCCCACAACTCAGAGACCCAGTACTTC
TRBD1	16	TRBV7-2	many	TRBJ1-2	CASSLGPGQGPYGYTF	TGTGCCAGCAGCTTAGGCCCTGGACAGGGGCCCTACGGCTACACCTTC
-	15	TRBV4-2	many	TRBJ2-3	CASSQPGPSTDTQYF	TGTGCCAGCAGCCAACCGGGGCCTAGCACAGATACGCAGTATTTT
TRBD2	17	TRBV5-1	-	TRBJ2-5	CASSQRAGAGGLETQYF	TGCGCCAGCAGCCAGCGCGCCGGAGCGGGGGGTCTGGAGACCCAGTACTTC
TRBD1	14	TRBV18	few	TRBJ1-2	CASSPGQGAPGYTF	TGTGCCAGCTCACCGGGACAGGGCGCTCCTGGCTACACCTTC
-	11	TRBV19	-	TRBJ2-5	CASRQGMTQYF	TGTGCCAGTAGGCAGGGGATGACCCAGTACTTC
-	13	TRBV2	many	TRBJ1-1	CAFTGGLYTEAFF	TGTGCCTTTACGGGAGGTCTATACACTGAAGCTTTCTTT
-	11	TRBV14	many	TRBJ2-7	CASSQVNEQYF	TGTGCCAGCAGCCAAGTGAACGAGCAGTACTTC